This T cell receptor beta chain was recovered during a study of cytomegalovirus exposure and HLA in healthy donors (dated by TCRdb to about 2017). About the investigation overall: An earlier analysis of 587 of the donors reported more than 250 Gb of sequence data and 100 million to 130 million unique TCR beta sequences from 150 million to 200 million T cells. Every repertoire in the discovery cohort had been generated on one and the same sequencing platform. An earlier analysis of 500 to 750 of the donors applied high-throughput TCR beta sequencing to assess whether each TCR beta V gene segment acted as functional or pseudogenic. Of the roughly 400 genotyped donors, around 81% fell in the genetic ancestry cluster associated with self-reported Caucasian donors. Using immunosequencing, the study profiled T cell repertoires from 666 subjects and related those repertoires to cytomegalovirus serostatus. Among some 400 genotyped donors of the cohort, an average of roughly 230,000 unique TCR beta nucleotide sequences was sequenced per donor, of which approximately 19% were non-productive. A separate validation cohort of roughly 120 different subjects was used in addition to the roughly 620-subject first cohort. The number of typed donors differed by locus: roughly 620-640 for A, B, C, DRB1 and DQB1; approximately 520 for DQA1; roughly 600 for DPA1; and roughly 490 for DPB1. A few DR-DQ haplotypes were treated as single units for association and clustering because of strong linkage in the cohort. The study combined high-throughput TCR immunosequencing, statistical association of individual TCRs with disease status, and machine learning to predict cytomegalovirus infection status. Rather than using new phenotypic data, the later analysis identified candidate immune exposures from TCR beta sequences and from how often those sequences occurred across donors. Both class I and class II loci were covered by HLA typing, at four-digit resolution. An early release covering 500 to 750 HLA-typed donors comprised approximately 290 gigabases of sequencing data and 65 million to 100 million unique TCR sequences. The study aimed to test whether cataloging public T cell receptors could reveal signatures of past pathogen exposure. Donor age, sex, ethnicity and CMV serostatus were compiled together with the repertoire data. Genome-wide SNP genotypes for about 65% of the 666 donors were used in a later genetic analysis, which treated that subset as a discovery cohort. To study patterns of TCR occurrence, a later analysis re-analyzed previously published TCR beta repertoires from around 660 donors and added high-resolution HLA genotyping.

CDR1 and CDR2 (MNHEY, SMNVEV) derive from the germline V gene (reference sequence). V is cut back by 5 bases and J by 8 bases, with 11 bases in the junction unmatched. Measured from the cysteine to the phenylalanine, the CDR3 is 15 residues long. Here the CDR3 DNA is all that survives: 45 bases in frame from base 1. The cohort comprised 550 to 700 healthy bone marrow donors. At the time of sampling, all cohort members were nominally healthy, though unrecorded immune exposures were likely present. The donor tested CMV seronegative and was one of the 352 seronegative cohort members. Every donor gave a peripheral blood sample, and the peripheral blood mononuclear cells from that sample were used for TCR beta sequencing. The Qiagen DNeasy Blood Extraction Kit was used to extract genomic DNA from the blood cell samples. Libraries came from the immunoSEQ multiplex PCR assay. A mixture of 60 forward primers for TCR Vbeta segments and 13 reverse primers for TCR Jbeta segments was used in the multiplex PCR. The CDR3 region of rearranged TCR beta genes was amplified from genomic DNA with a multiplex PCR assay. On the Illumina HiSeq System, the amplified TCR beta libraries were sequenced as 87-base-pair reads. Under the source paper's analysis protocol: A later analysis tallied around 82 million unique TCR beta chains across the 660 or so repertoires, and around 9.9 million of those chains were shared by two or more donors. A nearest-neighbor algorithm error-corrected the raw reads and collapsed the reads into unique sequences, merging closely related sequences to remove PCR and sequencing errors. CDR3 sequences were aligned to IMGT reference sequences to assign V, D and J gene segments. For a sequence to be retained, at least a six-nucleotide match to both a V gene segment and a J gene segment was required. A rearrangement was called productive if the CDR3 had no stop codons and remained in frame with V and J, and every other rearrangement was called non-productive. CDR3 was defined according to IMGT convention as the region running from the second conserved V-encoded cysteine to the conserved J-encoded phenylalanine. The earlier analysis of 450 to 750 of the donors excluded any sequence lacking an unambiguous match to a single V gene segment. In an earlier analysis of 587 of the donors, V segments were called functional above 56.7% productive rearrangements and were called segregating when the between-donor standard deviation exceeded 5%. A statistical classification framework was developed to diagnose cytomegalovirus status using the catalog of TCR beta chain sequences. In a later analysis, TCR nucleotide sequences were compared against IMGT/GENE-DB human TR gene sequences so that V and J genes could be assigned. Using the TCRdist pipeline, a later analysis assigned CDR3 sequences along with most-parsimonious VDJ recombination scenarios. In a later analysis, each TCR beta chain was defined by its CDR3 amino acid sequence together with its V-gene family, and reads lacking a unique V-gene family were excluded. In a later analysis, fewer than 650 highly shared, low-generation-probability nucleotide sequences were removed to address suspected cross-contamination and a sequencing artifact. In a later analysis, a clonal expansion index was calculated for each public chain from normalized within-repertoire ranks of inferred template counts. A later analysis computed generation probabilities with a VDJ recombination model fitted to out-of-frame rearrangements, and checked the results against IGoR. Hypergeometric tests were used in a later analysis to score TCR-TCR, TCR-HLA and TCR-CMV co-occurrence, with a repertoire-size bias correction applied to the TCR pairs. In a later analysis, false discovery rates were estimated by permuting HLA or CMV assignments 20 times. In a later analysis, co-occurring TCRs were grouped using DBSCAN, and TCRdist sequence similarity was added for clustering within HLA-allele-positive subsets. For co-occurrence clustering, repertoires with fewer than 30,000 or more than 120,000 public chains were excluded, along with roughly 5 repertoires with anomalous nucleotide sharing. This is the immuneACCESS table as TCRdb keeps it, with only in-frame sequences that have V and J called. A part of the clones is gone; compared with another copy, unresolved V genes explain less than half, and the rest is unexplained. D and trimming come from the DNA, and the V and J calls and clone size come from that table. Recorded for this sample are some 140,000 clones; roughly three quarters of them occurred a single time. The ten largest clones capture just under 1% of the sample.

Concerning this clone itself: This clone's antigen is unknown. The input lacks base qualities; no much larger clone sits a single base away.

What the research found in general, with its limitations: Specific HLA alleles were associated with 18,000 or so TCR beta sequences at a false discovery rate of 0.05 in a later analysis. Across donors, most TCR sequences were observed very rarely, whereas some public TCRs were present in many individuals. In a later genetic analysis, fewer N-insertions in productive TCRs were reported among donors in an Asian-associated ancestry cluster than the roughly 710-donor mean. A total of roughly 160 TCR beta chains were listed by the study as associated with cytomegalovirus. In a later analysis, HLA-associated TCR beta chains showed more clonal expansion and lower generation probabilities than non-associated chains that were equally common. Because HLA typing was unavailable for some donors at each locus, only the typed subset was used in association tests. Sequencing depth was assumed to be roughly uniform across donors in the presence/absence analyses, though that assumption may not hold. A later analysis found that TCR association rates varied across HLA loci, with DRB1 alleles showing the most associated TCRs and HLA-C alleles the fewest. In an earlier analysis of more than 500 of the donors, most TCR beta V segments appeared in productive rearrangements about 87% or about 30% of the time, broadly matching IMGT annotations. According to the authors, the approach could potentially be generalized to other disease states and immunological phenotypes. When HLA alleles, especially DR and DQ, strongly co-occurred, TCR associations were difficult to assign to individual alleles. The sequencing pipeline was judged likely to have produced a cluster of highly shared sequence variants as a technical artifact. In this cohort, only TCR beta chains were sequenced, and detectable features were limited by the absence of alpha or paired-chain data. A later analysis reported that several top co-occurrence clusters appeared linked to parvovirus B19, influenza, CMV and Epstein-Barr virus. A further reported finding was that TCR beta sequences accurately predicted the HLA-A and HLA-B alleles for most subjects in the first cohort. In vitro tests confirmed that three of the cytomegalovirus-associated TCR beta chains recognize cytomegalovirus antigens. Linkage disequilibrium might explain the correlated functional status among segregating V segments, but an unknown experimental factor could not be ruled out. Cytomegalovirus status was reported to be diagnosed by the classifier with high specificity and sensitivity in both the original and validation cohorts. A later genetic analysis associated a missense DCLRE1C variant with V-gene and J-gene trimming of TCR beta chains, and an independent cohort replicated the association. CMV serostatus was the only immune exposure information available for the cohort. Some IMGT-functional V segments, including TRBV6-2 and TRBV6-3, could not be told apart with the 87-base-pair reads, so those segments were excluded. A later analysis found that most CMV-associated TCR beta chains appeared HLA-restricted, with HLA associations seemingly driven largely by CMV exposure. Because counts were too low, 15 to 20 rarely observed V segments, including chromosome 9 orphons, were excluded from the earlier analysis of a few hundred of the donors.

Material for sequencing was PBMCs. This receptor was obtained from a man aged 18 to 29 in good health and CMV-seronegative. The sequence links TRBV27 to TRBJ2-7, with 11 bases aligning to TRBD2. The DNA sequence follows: TGTGCCAGCAGTCTCCTTAGCGGGGGGGAAACTCAGCAGTACTTC. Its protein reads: CASSLLSGGETQQYF.